The rows below give T cell receptor beta chains drawn from one sample of a study of T cell repertoires in cytomegalovirus infection. These receptors' targets are unknown. Via MiXCR, TCRdb re-called the reads, giving one row per CDR3 protein. The profile shows approximately 350,000 distinct CDR3 sequences, 34% of them singletons. The input for sequencing was cultured PBMCs, taken from culture after CMV antigen stimulation. The source of these receptors is a human donor in good health (CMV status not recorded). Some clones in this sample may be carry-over from other donors' samples. CDR3s include the opening cysteine and the closing phenylalanine or tryptophan. D genes are given only for firm matches. The size field is filled for only some rows; it gives once, few, many or a size class.

TRBD1	TRBV7-2	few	TRBJ1-3	TGTGCCAGCAGCCCAGAGGGGGCGGCAGGAAACACCATATATTTT	CASSPEGAAGNTIYF
-	TRBV5-1	many	TRBJ2-1	TGCGCCAGCAGCTTGGGCAGCGGACCAGATAATGAGCAGTTCTTC	CASSLGSGPDNEQFF
-	TRBV7-2	many	TRBJ2-3	TGTGCCAGCAGCCTCATAGTGCCAGATACGCAGTATTTT	CASSLIVPDTQYF
-	TRBV2	-	TRBJ1-6	TGTGCCAGCAGTGACCTGGCAGGGATGAATTCACCCCTCCACTTT	CASSDLAGMNSPLHF
TRBD1	TRBV18	few	TRBJ2-3	TGTGCCAGCTCACTTGCCTCGACAGGGGGTTTGGATACGCAGTATTTT	CASSLASTGGLDTQYF
TRBD1	TRBV10-3	-	TRBJ1-1	TGTGCCATCAGAGATGTCGACAGGGCCAGGGAAGCTTTCTTT	CAIRDVDRAREAFF
-	TRBV10-3	-	TRBJ2-1	TGTGCCATCAGCAAGGACAGCTCCTACAATGAGCAGTTCTTC	CAISKDSSYNEQFF
-	TRBV7-2	many	TRBJ2-3	TGTGCCAGCAGGGTTATAGCTGGAGGGACAGATACGCAGTATTTT	CASRVIAGGTDTQYF
TRBD2	TRBV4-3	few	TRBJ2-2	TGCGCCAGCAGCCAAGAAGCGGGAGTTTCCAACACCGGGGAGCTGTTTTTT	CASSQEAGVSNTGELFF
-	TRBV7-4	-	TRBJ1-2	TGTGCCAGCAGGAGGACGGGGGGGACGGTCTATGGCTACACCTTC	CASRRTGGTVYGYTF
-	TRBV7-2	many	TRBJ2-7	TGTGCCAGCAGCTCAAATACCTACGAGCAGTACTTC	CASSSNTYEQYF
-	TRBV4-3	-	TRBJ1-5	TGCGCCAGCAGCCAAGCTCCAATTTGGTTGAATAGCAATCAGCCCCAGCATTTT	CASSQAPIWLNSNQPQHF
-	TRBV7-2	many	TRBJ2-1	TGTGCCAGCAGACCAGCGGAACCCTACAATGAGCAGTTCTTC	CASRPAEPYNEQFF
TRBD2	TRBV19	few	TRBJ2-7	TGTGCCAGTAGTATACAGGGCGGGAGGGCCGCCGAGCAGTACTTC	CASSIQGGRAAEQYF
-	TRBV7-2	-	TRBJ1-1	TGTGCCAGCAGCGCCTTGGGAAGGAACACTGAAGCTTTCTTT	CASSALGRNTEAFF
-	TRBV19	few	TRBJ1-2	TGTGCCAGTAGTTGGGGGCTCAACTATGGCTACACCTTC	CASSWGLNYGYTF
-	TRBV19	few	TRBJ1-4	TGTGCCACCACGGCTCTTACTAATGAAAAACTGTTTTTT	CATTALTNEKLFF
TRBD1	TRBV7-2	-	TRBJ1-6	TGTGCCAGCAGCTTATTCGGGACAGGCGATAATTCACCCCTCCACTTT	CASSLFGTGDNSPLHF
-	TRBV7-2	few	TRBJ2-3	TGTGCCAGCAGCTTAGCGGCCGTCATCACAGATACGCAGTATTTT	CASSLAAVITDTQYF
TRBD2	TRBV6-8	-	TRBJ2-7	TGTGCCAGCAGCCCTTCTTCTAGCGGGAGTCTCTACGAGCAGTACTTC	CASSPSSSGSLYEQYF
-	TRBV9	-	TRBJ2-3	TGTGCCAGCAGCGTAGACGGAACAGGGCATCGAGATACGCAGTATTTT	CASSVDGTGHRDTQYF
-	TRBV6-4	few	TRBJ1-2	TGTGCCAGCAGTCCCCTCGGCGCTTATGGCTACACCTTC	CASSPLGAYGYTF
-	TRBV12-3/TRBV12-4	-	TRBJ2-7	TGTGCCAGCAGCCAGGACCTAACTCCATCCTACGAGCAGTACTTC	CASSQDLTPSYEQYF
TRBD1	TRBV11-2	-	TRBJ2-1	TGTGCCAGCAGGCCGAGACGGTTAGGCGGACAGGGCTACAATGAGCAGTTCTTC	CASRPRRLGGQGYNEQFF
TRBD1	TRBV7-2	few	TRBJ1-4	TGTGCCAGCAGCTTAGAGGGACAGGGGTATGAAAAACTGTTTTTT	CASSLEGQGYEKLFF
TRBD1	TRBV12-3/TRBV12-4	-	TRBJ1-4	TGTGCCAGCCGATCACCAGGGGGCCCTGAAAAACTGTTTTTT	CASRSPGGPEKLFF
-	TRBV7-6	few	TRBJ2-3	TGTGCCAGCAGCCGCATGGCAGATACGCAGTATTTT	CASSRMADTQYF
TRBD2	TRBV6-1	many	TRBJ2-2	TGTGCCACTCGAGGCACTAGCGGTTACACCGGGGAGCTGTTTTTT	CATRGTSGYTGELFF
TRBD2	TRBV7-2	many	TRBJ2-1	TGTGCCAGCAGCTCAACCGGGACTAGCGGATACAATGAGCAGTTCTTC	CASSSTGTSGYNEQFF
-	TRBV4-3	once	TRBJ1-1	TGCGCCAGCAGTCATACAGAAAGGAGGATGGGTGAAGCTTTCTTT	CASSHTERRMGEAFF
TRBD1	TRBV9	-	TRBJ1-1	TGTGCCAGCAGCGTAAGGGGGCACACTGAAGCTTTCTTT	CASSVRGHTEAFF
-	TRBV4-1	few	TRBJ2-4	TGCGCCAGCAGCCCTTTTACCAATGGCAAAAACATTCAGTACTTC	CASSPFTNGKNIQYF
-	TRBV2	few	TRBJ1-4	TGTGCCAGCAGGACGGCTCCTAATGAAAAACTGTTTTTT	CASRTAPNEKLFF
-	TRBV23-1	-	TRBJ2-7	TGCGCCAGCATTGGAGAATCTCCCTCCGAGCAGTACTTC	CASIGESPSEQYF
-	TRBV7-2	-	TRBJ2-4	TGTGCCAGCAGCGAAGTGGGACCTCAGGATAGTGGAGGGGGAAAAAACATTCAGTACTTC	CASSEVGPQDSGGGKNIQYF
TRBD2	TRBV9	-	TRBJ2-5	TGTGCCAGCAGCGTAGGCCTAGCGGGAGTGGAGACCCAGTACTTC	CASSVGLAGVETQYF
TRBD2	TRBV20-1	-	TRBJ2-7	TGCAGTGCTAGCCCCGGACTAGCGGGAGTCGGGGAGCAGTACTTC	CSASPGLAGVGEQYF
-	TRBV12-3/TRBV12-4	few	TRBJ1-1	TGTGCCAGCAGTTTCCAGGTGAACACTGAAGCTTTCTTT	CASSFQVNTEAFF
-	TRBV7-2	many	TRBJ1-2	TGTGCCAGCAGCTATCGACAGATCGACTATGGCTACACCTTC	CASSYRQIDYGYTF
-	TRBV28	once	TRBJ2-5	TGTGCCAGCAGTCGGGGGGCGCCCAAGACCCAGTACTTC	CASSRGAPKTQYF
-	TRBV15	-	TRBJ1-1	TGTGCCACCAGCAGAGATTACCGGGACTTGGACACTGAAGCTTTCTTT	CATSRDYRDLDTEAFF
TRBD2	TRBV4-3	-	TRBJ2-5	TGCGCCAGCAGCCAAGATACGGGGGACTTAGCCCGGGGGAGGGCCCAGTACTTC	CASSQDTGDLARGRAQYF